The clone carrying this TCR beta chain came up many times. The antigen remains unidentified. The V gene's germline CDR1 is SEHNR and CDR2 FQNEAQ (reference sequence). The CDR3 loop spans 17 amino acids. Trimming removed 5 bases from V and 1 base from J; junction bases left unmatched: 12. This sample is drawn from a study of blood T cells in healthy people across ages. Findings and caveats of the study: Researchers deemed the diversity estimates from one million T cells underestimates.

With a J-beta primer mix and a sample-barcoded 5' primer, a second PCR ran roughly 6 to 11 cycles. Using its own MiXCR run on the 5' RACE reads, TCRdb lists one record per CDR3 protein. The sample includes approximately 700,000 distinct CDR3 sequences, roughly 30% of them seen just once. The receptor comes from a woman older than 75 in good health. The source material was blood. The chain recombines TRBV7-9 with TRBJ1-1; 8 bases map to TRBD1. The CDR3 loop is CASSPWSGQEPNTEAFF. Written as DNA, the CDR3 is TGTGCCAGCAGCCCTTGGTCGGGACAGGAACCGAACACTGAAGCTTTCTTT.